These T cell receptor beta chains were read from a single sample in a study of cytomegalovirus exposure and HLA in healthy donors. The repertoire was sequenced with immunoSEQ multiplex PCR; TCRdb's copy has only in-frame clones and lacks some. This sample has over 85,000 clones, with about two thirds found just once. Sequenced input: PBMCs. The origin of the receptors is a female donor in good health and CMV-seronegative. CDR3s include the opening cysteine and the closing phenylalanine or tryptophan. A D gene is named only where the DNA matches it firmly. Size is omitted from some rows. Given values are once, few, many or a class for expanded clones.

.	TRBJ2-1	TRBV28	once	CASSLSGGGYNEQFF	TGTGCCAGCAGTTTATCTGGGGGCGGCTACAATGAGCAGTTCTTC
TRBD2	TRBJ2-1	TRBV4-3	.	CASSQVIMGLAGGNEQFF	TGCGCCAGCAGCCAAGTGATCATGGGACTAGCGGGGGGAAATGAGCAGTTCTTC
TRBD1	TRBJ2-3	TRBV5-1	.	CASSLGQVTDTQYF	TGCGCCAGCAGCCTGGGACAGGTGACCGATACGCAGTATTTT
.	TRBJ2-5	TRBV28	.	CASSSSASETQYF	TGTGCCAGCAGTTCCTCGGCTAGTGAGACCCAGTACTTC
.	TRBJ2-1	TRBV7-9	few	CASSLAIVGQFF	TGTGCCAGCAGCTTAGCGATAGTCGGGCAGTTCTTC
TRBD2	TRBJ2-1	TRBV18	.	CASSPSGRTKDNEQFF	TGTGCCAGCTCACCTAGCGGGAGAACGAAGGACAATGAGCAGTTCTTC
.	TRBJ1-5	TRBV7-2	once	CASSLSILGANQPQHF	TGTGCCAGCAGCTTGTCTATTTTAGGGGCCAATCAGCCCCAGCATTTT
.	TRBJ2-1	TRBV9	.	CASSVTWRRTYNEQFF	TGTGCCAGCAGCGTTACGTGGAGAAGGACCTACAATGAGCAGTTCTTC
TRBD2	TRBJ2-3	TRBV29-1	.	CSVERLAGVADTQYF	TGCAGCGTTGAAAGGCTAGCGGGGGTGGCCGATACGCAGTATTTT
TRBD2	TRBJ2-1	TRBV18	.	CASSPVNGRTINEQFF	TGTGCCAGCTCACCAGTGAACGGGAGGACGATCAATGAGCAGTTCTTC
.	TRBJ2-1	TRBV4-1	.	CASSQLTGAGEQFF	TGCGCCAGCAGCCAGCTCACAGGGGCGGGAGAGCAGTTCTTC
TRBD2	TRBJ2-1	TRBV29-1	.	CSVDNVGLAANEQFF	TGCAGCGTTGATAATGTGGGACTAGCGGCGAATGAGCAGTTCTTC
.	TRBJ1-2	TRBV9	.	CASSVRTTAPYGYTF	TGTGCCAGCAGCGTTCGGACAACCGCCCCCTATGGCTACACCTTC
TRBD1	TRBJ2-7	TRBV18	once	CASSPFTGTGSNEQYF	TGTGCCAGCTCACCTTTCACCGGGACAGGGAGTAACGAGCAGTACTTC
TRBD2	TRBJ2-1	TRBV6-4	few	CASSDSAGEANEQFF	TGTGCCAGCAGTGACTCTGCGGGAGAGGCAAATGAGCAGTTCTTC
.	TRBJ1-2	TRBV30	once	CAWIKSIGAWGYGYTF	TGTGCCTGGATCAAAAGTATAGGGGCATGGGGCTATGGCTACACCTTC
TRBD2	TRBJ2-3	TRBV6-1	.	CASSTGTSGPDTQYF	TGTGCCAGCAGCACCGGGACTAGCGGGCCAGATACGCAGTATTTT
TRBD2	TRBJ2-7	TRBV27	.	CASSDGGWEQYF	TGTGCCAGCAGTGACGGGGGGTGGGAGCAGTACTTC
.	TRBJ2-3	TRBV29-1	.	CSAQGQTIDTQYF	TGCAGCGCGCAAGGACAGACGATCGATACGCAGTATTTT
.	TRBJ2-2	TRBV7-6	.	CASSRFGGELFF	TGTGCCAGCAGCCGGTTCGGCGGGGAGCTGTTTTTT
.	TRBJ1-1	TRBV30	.	CAWSVTGMNTEAFF	TGTGCCTGGAGCGTTACAGGCATGAACACTGAAGCTTTCTTT
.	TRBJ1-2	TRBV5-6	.	CASSLYREWGYTF	TGTGCCAGCAGCCTATACAGGGAGTGGGGCTACACCTTC
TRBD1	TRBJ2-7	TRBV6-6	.	CASSTPTGLRGEQYF	TGTGCCAGCAGTACCCCGACAGGGCTGAGGGGCGAGCAGTACTTC
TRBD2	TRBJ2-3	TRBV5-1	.	CASSLDGLAGNTDTQYF	TGCGCCAGCAGCTTGGATGGACTAGCGGGAAACACAGATACGCAGTATTTT
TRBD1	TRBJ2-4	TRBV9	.	CASSTGTGGAKNIQYF	TGTGCCAGCAGCACCGGGACAGGGGGAGCCAAAAACATTCAGTACTTC
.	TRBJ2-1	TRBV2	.	CASSALERDNEQFF	TGTGCCAGCAGTGCCTTGGAGCGGGACAATGAGCAGTTCTTC
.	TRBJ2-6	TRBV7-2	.	CASSRRQSTGANVLTF	TGTGCCAGCAGCCGCAGACAGTCTACTGGGGCCAACGTCCTGACTTTC
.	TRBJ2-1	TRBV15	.	CATSSDTGSVEQFF	TGTGCCACCAGCAGTGATACAGGGTCTGTTGAGCAGTTCTTC
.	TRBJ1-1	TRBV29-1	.	CSGGDQNTEAFF	TGCAGCGGCGGGGATCAAAACACTGAAGCTTTCTTT
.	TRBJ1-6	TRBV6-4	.	CASSLSGGEDSPLHF	TGTGCCAGCAGCCTCAGCGGGGGGGAGGATTCACCCCTCCACTTT
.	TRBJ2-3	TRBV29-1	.	CSVEGGVTDTQYF	TGCAGCGTCGAGGGGGGGGTCACAGATACGCAGTATTTT
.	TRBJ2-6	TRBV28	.	CASSPGASGANVLTF	TGTGCCAGCAGTCCAGGGGCCTCTGGGGCCAACGTCCTGACTTTC
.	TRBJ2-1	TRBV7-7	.	CASSTTPYNEQFF	TGTGCTAGCAGCACGACACCGTACAATGAGCAGTTCTTC
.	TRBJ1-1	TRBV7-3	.	CASSSTGYAEAFF	TGTGCCAGCAGCAGTACAGGGTACGCTGAAGCTTTCTTT
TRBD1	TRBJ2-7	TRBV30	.	CAWNRPTGEVRYEQYF	TGTGCCTGGAACCGACCGACAGGGGAAGTTAGGTACGAGCAGTACTTC
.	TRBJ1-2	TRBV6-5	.	CASPSYTF	TGTGCCAGCCCAAGCTACACCTTC
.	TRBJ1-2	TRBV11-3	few	CASSLGIRGEGGGYTF	TGTGCCAGCAGCTTAGGTATCCGGGGGGAAGGAGGTGGCTACACCTTC
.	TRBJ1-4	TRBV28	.	CASSSRAGQSLNEKLFF	TGTGCCAGCAGTTCAAGGGCCGGACAGTCCCTAAATGAAAAACTGTTTTTT
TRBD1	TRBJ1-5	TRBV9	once	CASSLQGNQPQHF	TGTGCCAGCAGCTTACAGGGGAATCAGCCCCAGCATTTT
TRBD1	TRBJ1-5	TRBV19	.	CASSVGQGSEPQHF	TGTGCCAGTAGTGTGGGACAGGGAAGCGAGCCCCAGCATTTT
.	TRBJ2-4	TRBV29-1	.	CSVEEPRGENIQYF	TGCAGCGTTGAAGAGCCCAGGGGGGAAAACATTCAGTACTTC
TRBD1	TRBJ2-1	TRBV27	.	CASSLRGQTNNEQFF	TGTGCCAGCAGTTTAAGGGGACAGACTAACAATGAGCAGTTCTTC